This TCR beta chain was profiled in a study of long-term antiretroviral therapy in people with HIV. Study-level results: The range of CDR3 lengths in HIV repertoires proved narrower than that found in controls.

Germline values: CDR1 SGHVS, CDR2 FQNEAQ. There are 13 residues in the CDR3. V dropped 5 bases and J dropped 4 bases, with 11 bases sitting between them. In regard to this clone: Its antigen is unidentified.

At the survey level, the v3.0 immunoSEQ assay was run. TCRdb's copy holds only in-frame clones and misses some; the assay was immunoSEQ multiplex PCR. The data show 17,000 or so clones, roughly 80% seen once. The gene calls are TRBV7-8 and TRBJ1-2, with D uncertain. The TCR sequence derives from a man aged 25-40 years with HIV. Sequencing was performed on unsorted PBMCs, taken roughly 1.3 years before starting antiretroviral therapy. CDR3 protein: CASSPLGLYGYTF. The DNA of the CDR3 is TGTGCCAGCAGCCCTTTGGGTCTCTATGGCTACACCTTC.